The rows below give T cell receptor beta chains drawn from one sample of a study of blood T cell repertoires in COVID-19. Assay used: immunoSEQ multiplex PCR; TCRdb lists only in-frame clones, some missing. The sample carries 100,000 or so clones, approximately 89% recorded once. The specimen sequenced was peripheral blood. The receptors come from a man over 45 with active COVID-19. CDR3s include the opening cysteine and the closing phenylalanine or tryptophan. The D gene is left open where the match is weak. Clone size is not always given. Where it is, it says once, few, many or a class for expanded clones.

cdr3_aa	cdr3_nt	clone_size	j_call	d_call	v_call
CASSSQLGQQETQYF	TGTGCCAGCAGCTCCCAATTAGGACAGCAAGAGACCCAGTACTTC	once	TRBJ2-5	.	TRBV14
CASSAGGQFPNEQFF	TGTGCCAGCAGCGCGGGAGGACAGTTTCCCAATGAGCAGTTCTTC	.	TRBJ2-1	.	TRBV9
CASTPSEREYNEQFF	TGTGCCAGCACCCCTAGCGAGCGGGAGTACAATGAGCAGTTCTTC	.	TRBJ2-1	TRBD2	TRBV27
CASSFGGATGELFF	TGTGCCAGCAGCTTCGGTGGGGCGACCGGGGAGCTGTTTTTT	.	TRBJ2-2	.	TRBV5-6
CASRNSQGVSGELFF	TGTGCCAGCCGAAATTCCCAGGGGGTCTCCGGGGAGCTGTTTTTT	.	TRBJ2-2	TRBD1	TRBV27
CASSPRGGNADTQYF	TGTGCCAGCAGCCCCCGGGGGGGGAATGCAGATACGCAGTATTTT	.	TRBJ2-3	TRBD2	TRBV5-4
CASSLVSLAGGKQFF	TGTGCCAGCAGCTTAGTATCGCTAGCGGGGGGGAAGCAGTTCTTC	.	TRBJ2-1	TRBD2	TRBV11-3
CASSQVAGEETQYF	TGTGCCAGCAGCCAGGTAGCGGGGGAAGAGACCCAGTACTTC	.	TRBJ2-5	TRBD2	TRBV3-1/TRBV3-2
CASGDTERSQPQHF	TGTGCCAGTGGGGACACGGAAAGAAGTCAGCCCCAGCATTTT	.	TRBJ1-5	.	TRBV19
CASSQLPVGGTSTDTQYF	TGTGCCAGCAGCCAACTACCCGTGGGCGGGACCTCCACAGATACGCAGTATTTT	.	TRBJ2-3	.	TRBV3-1/TRBV3-2
CASSLETVLNEQFF	TGTGCCAGCAGCTTAGAAACAGTCCTCAATGAGCAGTTCTTC	.	TRBJ2-1	.	TRBV7-2
CSVVGQVQETQYF	TGCAGCGTTGTCGGACAGGTCCAAGAGACCCAGTACTTC	.	TRBJ2-5	TRBD1	TRBV29-1
CASSQDLGGQGLNTEAFF	TGTGCCAGCAGCCAAGATCTTGGGGGACAGGGCCTAAACACTGAAGCTTTCTTT	.	TRBJ1-1	TRBD1	TRBV14
CASRETGYEQYF	TGTGCCAGCAGGGAAACAGGCTACGAGCAGTACTTC	.	TRBJ2-7	.	TRBV28
CASSSRGAGGRYNEQFF	TGTGCCAGCAGCTCTCGGGGAGCGGGAGGGCGCTACAATGAGCAGTTCTTC	.	TRBJ2-1	TRBD2	TRBV11-2
CASSRTLGGLQNTIYF	TGCGCCAGCAGCCGGACTCTGGGAGGGCTCCAAAACACCATATATTTT	.	TRBJ1-3	.	TRBV5-1
CSVGSYNEQFF	TGCAGTGTCGGCTCCTACAATGAGCAGTTCTTC	.	TRBJ2-1	.	TRBV20-1
CASSSAYPRGTEAFF	TGTGCCAGCAGCTCCGCCTACCCTCGAGGCACTGAAGCTTTCTTT	once	TRBJ1-1	.	TRBV5-7
CASSPGLAGGTRVNEQFF	TGTGCCAGCAGCCCAGGACTAGCGGGGGGGACTAGAGTGAATGAGCAGTTCTTC	.	TRBJ2-1	TRBD2	TRBV5-4
CASSLAQPYQETQYF	TGCGCCAGCAGCTTGGCACAGCCGTACCAAGAGACCCAGTACTTC	.	TRBJ2-5	.	TRBV5-1
CASRPDSTNTEAFF	TGTGCCAGCAGGCCTGACAGTACTAACACTGAAGCTTTCTTT	.	TRBJ1-1	.	TRBV6-2/TRBV6-3
CASSEGGQGNGYTF	TGTGCCAGCAGTGAAGGGGGACAGGGCAATGGCTACACCTTC	.	TRBJ1-2	TRBD1	TRBV2
CASSRPGTGHNEQFF	TGTGCCAGCAGCCGCCCGGGGACAGGACACAATGAGCAGTTCTTC	.	TRBJ2-1	TRBD1	TRBV5-5
CATRRGTVFFNEQFF	TGTGCCACCCGTCGGGGGACAGTTTTCTTCAATGAGCAGTTCTTC	.	TRBJ2-1	.	TRBV27
CATSSRQGDNSPLHF	TGTGCCACCAGCAGTAGACAGGGGGATAATTCACCCCTCCACTTT	.	TRBJ1-6	TRBD1	TRBV15
CASSEGNSYNEQFF	TGTGCCAGCTCGGAGGGGAACTCCTACAATGAGCAGTTCTTC	.	TRBJ2-1	.	TRBV19
CASSSSGGARSPLHF	TGTGCCAGCAGTTCTTCAGGGGGCGCACGGTCACCCCTCCACTTT	.	TRBJ1-6	TRBD1	TRBV28
CASSPLGGLNTEAFF	TGTGCCAGCAGCCCGCTCGGGGGACTGAACACTGAAGCTTTCTTT	.	TRBJ1-1	.	TRBV6-5
CASSTDRVSNQPQHF	TGTGCCAGCTCAACCGACAGGGTTAGCAATCAGCCCCAGCATTTT	.	TRBJ1-5	TRBD1	TRBV18
CASSLQISYGYTF	TGTGCCAGTAGCCTACAGATTTCCTATGGCTACACCTTC	.	TRBJ1-2	.	TRBV19
CASSSPAGGSNEQFF	TGTGCCAGCAGTTCGCCAGCGGGAGGTTCGAATGAGCAGTTCTTC	.	TRBJ2-1	TRBD2	TRBV28
CASSYPGTGSSPLHF	TGTGCCAGCAGTTACCCTGGGACAGGGAGTTCACCCCTCCACTTT	.	TRBJ1-6	TRBD1	TRBV6-2/TRBV6-3
CASSASGSPSNYGYTF	TGTGCCAGCAGTGCTTCCGGGAGCCCTTCTAACTATGGCTACACCTTC	.	TRBJ1-2	.	TRBV9
CASSLGDRVGEAFF	TGCGCCAGCAGCTTGGGGGACAGGGTCGGAGAAGCTTTCTTT	.	TRBJ1-1	TRBD1	TRBV5-1
CASSLMGGIDTGELFF	TGTGCCAGCAGCTTAATGGGGGGAATAGACACCGGGGAGCTGTTTTTT	.	TRBJ2-2	.	TRBV7-8
CATSDSRGVTDTQYF	TGTGCCACCAGTGATAGCCGGGGAGTCACAGATACGCAGTATTTT	.	TRBJ2-3	.	TRBV24-1
CASTAGANTGELFF	TGCGCCAGCACAGCGGGAGCGAACACCGGGGAGCTGTTTTTT	few	TRBJ2-2	TRBD2	TRBV5-1
CASSYFRGASYNEQFF	TGTGCCAGCAGTTATTTCCGGGGGGCCTCCTACAATGAGCAGTTCTTC	.	TRBJ2-1	.	TRBV6-5
CASSFRRNLQETQYF	TGTGCCAGCAGCTTTAGGAGGAACCTACAAGAGACCCAGTACTTC	.	TRBJ2-5	.	TRBV7-2
CASSYQEYEQYF	TGTGCCAGCAGTTACCAGGAATACGAGCAGTACTTC	.	TRBJ2-7	.	TRBV6-6
CASSLALAKNIQYF	TGTGCCAGCAGCTTGGCCCTAGCCAAAAACATTCAGTACTTC	.	TRBJ2-4	.	TRBV7-8
CASSPLPGQGAWGEQYF	TGTGCCAGCTCACCATTGCCGGGACAGGGGGCATGGGGAGAGCAGTACTTC	.	TRBJ2-7	TRBD1	TRBV18
CASSSGTGATPYGYTF	TGTGCCAGCAGCTCTGGGACAGGGGCCACACCCTATGGCTACACCTTC	.	TRBJ1-2	TRBD1	TRBV5-8
CASSESSGAHVTSQYF	TGCGCCAGCAGTGAGTCTAGCGGGGCGCATGTTACGTCCCAGTATTTT	few	TRBJ2-3	TRBD2	TRBV10-2
CASYPEGNTEAFF	TGCGCCAGCTACCCGGAGGGGAACACTGAAGCTTTCTTT	.	TRBJ1-1	.	TRBV5-1
CASLRYPSGANVLTF	TGTGCCAGCCTACGTTACCCCTCTGGGGCCAACGTCCTGACTTTC	.	TRBJ2-6	.	TRBV6-5
CASRELIDTEAFF	TGTGCCAGCCGGGAACTGATAGACACTGAAGCTTTCTTT	.	TRBJ1-1	.	TRBV7-8